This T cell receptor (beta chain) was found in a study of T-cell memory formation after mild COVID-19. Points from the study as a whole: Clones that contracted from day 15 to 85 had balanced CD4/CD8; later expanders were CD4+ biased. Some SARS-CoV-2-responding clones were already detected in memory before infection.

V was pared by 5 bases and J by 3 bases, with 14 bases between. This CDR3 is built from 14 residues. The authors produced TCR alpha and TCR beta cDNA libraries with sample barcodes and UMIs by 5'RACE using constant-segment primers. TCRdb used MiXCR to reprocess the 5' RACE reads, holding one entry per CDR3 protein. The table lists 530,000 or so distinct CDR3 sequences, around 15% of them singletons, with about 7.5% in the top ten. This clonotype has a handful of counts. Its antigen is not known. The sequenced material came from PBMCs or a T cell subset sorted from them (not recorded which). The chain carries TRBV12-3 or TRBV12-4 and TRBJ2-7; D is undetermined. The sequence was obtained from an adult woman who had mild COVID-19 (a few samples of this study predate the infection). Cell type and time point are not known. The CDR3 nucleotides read TGTGCCAGCAGTGTAAAAGGCCAGTACTACGAGCAGTACTTC. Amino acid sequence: CASSVKGQYYEQYF.